The T cell receptor (beta chain) under discussion was sequenced for a study of control samples from healthy donors and cancer patients. TCRdb's copy holds only in-frame clones and misses some; the assay was immunoSEQ multiplex PCR. The sample lists 120,000 to 150,000 clones, roughly 90% occurring once. This CDR3 is built from 13 residues. Germline values: CDR1 LGHNA, CDR2 YSLEER. V lost 4 bases, J lost 2 bases, and 8 bases lay in between. Sequenced sample: blood. The receptor was isolated from a man aged 25-45 years in good health. The rearrangement uses TRBV4-3 and TRBJ1-1; D might be TRBD1 (5 bases). The CDR3 region is CASSLDRNTEAFF. CDR3 nucleotides: TGCGCCAGCAGCCTAGACAGAAACACTGAAGCTTTCTTT.